A single sample is the source of the 13 T cell receptor beta chains below, sequenced in a study of blood T cell repertoires in COVID-19. The assay was immunoSEQ multiplex PCR, and TCRdb's table has in-frame clones only and misses some. The sample gives 85,000 to 120,000 clones, around 80% of which show up once; 6.2% is in the top ten. The sample comprised peripheral blood. Receptors originate from a man older than 75 with COVID-19, enrolled during active disease.

This chain connects TRBV4-1 to TRBJ1-1, with unresolved D. Germline CDR1 is MGHRA and CDR2 is YSYEKL. The V and J ends lost 0 bases and 0 bases respectively, with 26 bases between them. The CDR3 totals 21 residues. The CDR3, as DNA: TGCGCCAGCAGCCAAGATGGAGCGACGGAGTTAGGCCAAATCATGAACACTGAAGCTTTCTTT. Protein product: CASSQDGATELGQIMNTEAFF.

This chain uses TRBV5-4 with TRBJ2-7; D possibly corresponds to TRBD2 (6 bases). The CDR3 sequence is 15 residues long. Deletions cut 0 bases from V and 0 bases from J, with 10 bases between. Looked up from germline, CDR1 is SGHNT and CDR2 is YYREEE (reference sequence). The CDR3: CASSLVSGGSYEQYF. In DNA form, the CDR3 reads TGTGCCAGCAGCTTGGTCTCCGGGGGCTCCTACGAGCAGTACTTC.

The chain links TRBV6-5 to TRBJ1-5, with D possibly matching TRBD1 (5 bases). V lost 2 bases to trimming and J lost 6 bases, with 11 bases between them. Germline CDR1 and CDR2: MNHEY and SVGAGI. The CDR3 runs to 14 residues. The CDR3 DNA follows: TGTGCCAGCAGTTACCTTCAGGGAATTCAGCCCCAGCATTTT. This encodes CASSYLQGIQPQHF.

The rearrangement links TRBV7-9 to TRBJ2-7; 7 bases align to TRBD1. This CDR3 is 13 amino acids long. After removal of 9 bases from V and 6 bases from J, the junction contained 11 bases not matched to a gene. The germline V gene encodes CDR1 SEHNR and CDR2 FQNEAQ (reference sequence). As DNA, the CDR3 is TGTGCCAGTGCGATGAGGGGGCTCACCGAGCAGTACTTC. Protein sequence: CASAMRGLTEQYF.

The chain joins TRBV9 to TRBJ1-1, with D unresolved. The CDR3 consists of 10 residues. V lost 4 bases to trimming and J lost 12 bases, with 10 bases between them. Germline assignment: CDR1 SGDLS and CDR2 YYNGEE. CDR3 loop: CASSLLIPFF. The CDR3 nucleotides read TGTGCCAGCAGCCTACTTATCCCTTTCTTT.

The chain uses TRBV4-1 and TRBJ1-2; perhaps TRBD1 as D (5 bases). Germline V CDR1 and CDR2: MGHRA, YSYEKL. The CDR3 has 15 amino acids. Trimming shortened V by 0 bases and J by 2 bases, and 10 bases separated the two germline ends. The CDR3: CASSQDPGLNYGYTF. For the CDR3, the DNA is TGCGCCAGCAGCCAAGATCCAGGGCTCAACTATGGCTACACCTTC.

This chain uses TRBV5-1 with TRBJ2-2, with TRBD2 matching 8 bases. CDR1 is SGHRS, CDR2 YFSETQ, per germline. Germline trimming cut 3 bases from V and 6 bases from J; bases unmatched to any gene: 7. The CDR3 is 15 residues long. The CDR3 sequence: CASSYLGLASGELFF. DNA for the CDR3: TGCGCCAGCAGCTATCTTGGACTAGCATCCGGGGAGCTGTTTTTT.

The chain joins TRBV28 to TRBJ1-2; 7 bases are a match to TRBD1. CDR1 and CDR2 from the germline V gene are MDHEN and SYDVKM. This CDR3 comprises 15 residues. J lost 0 bases, V lost 3 bases, and 4 bases had no gene match. The CDR3 DNA is TGTGCCAGCAGTTTTCTGCAGGGGGCTAACTATGGCTACACCTTC. Translated: CASSFLQGANYGYTF.

In this sample, this clone turned up a few times. CDR3: CASSDLATGGWYEQYF. DNA for the CDR3: TGTGCCAGCAGTGACCTAGCGACAGGGGGCTGGTACGAGCAGTACTTC. The V and J genes are TRBV2 and TRBJ2-7, with 10 bases that match TRBD1. This CDR3 spans 16 amino acids. The trim removed 3 bases at V and 4 bases at J, leaving 9 bases unmatched. In germline, CDR1 is SNHLY, CDR2 FYNNEI.

The chain joins TRBV3-1 (or the pseudogene TRBV3-2) to TRBJ1-2, with D possibly TRBD1 on 6 matching bases. This CDR3 is built from 16 residues. V was trimmed by 4 bases and J by 4 bases, leaving 19 bases between them. Germline V gene data show CDR1 as LGHDT and CDR2 as YNNKEL (reference sequence). The CDR3 sequence: CASSPSSGTITYGYTF. The CDR3 nucleotides read TGTGCCAGCAGCCCATCATCCGGGACAATCACCTATGGCTACACCTTC.

The V call is TRBV7-3, the J call TRBJ2-1; 11 bases line up with TRBD1. CDR1 SGHTA and CDR2 FQGTGA come from the germline V gene. Germline trimming cut 4 bases from V and 8 bases from J; bases unmatched to any gene: 4. CDR3 size: 14 residues. CDR3 bases: TGTGCCAGCAGCTCGGGACAGGGGGGATATGAGCAGTTCTTC. Translation: CASSSGQGGYEQFF.

This rearrangement joins TRBV19 to TRBJ1-5; 7 bases match TRBD1. CDR1 is LNHDA and CDR2 is SQIVND in the germline V gene (reference sequence). V lost 1 base and J lost 3; bases outside the gene matches: 12. This CDR3 is 18 amino acids long. The CDR3 here is CASSIVWTGGGHNQPQHF. The CDR3, as DNA: TGTGCCAGTAGTATAGTTTGGACAGGTGGGGGCCACAATCAGCCCCAGCATTTT.

Only a few counts were recorded for this clone. The CDR3 reads CASSTGAEGQETQYF. The CDR3 DNA sequence: TGTGCCAGCAGTACAGGGGCAGAAGGCCAAGAGACCCAGTACTTC. This sequence joins TRBV28 and TRBJ2-5, with 7 bases lining up with TRBD1. The CDR3 contains 15 residues. Trimming took 5 bases from V and 1 from J; bases not matched to a gene: 7. Germline assignment: CDR1 MDHEN and CDR2 SYDVKM.